This T cell receptor (beta chain) was identified in a study of T cell responses to AZD1222 COVID-19 vaccine. Trimming took off 4 bases at V and 8 bases at J, with 18 bases between the two ends. In germline, CDR1 is WSHSY, CDR2 SAAADI. The CDR3 has 15 amino acids. Here immunoSEQ multiplex PCR was the method, and the copy in TCRdb shows in-frame clones only, minus some. The sample contains some 190,000 clones, 90% to 95% of which appear only once. The sample in question was peripheral blood, obtained 28 days after the second AZD1222 dose. V is TRBV10-2 and J is TRBJ2-1; D possibly corresponds to TRBD1 (7 bases). The receptor was derived from an adult who received the AZD1222 COVID-19 vaccine. The CDR3 is CASSGGTGDSHEQFF. The CDR3 DNA reads as TGCGCCAGCAGTGGCGGAACAGGGGACTCCCATGAGCAGTTCTTC.